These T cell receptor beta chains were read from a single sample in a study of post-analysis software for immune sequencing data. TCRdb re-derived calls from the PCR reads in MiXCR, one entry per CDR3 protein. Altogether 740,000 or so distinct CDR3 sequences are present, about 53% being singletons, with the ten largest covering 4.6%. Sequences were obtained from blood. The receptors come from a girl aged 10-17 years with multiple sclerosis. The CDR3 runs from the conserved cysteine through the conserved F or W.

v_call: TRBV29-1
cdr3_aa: CSALAGFPYNEQFF

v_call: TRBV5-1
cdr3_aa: CASSLAPNQPQHF

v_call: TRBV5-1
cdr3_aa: CASSLVQGDGYTF

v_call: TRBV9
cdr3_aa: CASSPGLAGGIGYF

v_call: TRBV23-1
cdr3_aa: CASSHLLAGGPVNEQFF

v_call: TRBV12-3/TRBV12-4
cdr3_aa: CASSFPGRVGAFF

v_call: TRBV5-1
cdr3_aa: CASSTTGVSYEQYF

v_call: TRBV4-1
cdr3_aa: CASSQGLAGGPQETQYF

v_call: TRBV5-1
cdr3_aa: CASSLVWDRGHEQYF

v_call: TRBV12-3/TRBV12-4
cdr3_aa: CASSLGQVNQPQHF

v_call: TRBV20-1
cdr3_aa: CSASRGQAPLSYERYF

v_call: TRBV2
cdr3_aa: CASNREGILNEQFF

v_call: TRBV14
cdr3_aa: CASSQDIEQFF

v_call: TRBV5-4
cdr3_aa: CASSLGTGYQETQYF

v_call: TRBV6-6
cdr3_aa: CASSGTGDHYEQYF

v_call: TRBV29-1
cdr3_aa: CSVESGSGSYNEQFF

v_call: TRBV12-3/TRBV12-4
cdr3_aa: CASTHRGKQETQYF

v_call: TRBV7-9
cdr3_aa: CASSLASKGTKAYEQYF

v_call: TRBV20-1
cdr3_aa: CSAREPHAETQYF

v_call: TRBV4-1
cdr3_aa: CASSHGRANTGELFF

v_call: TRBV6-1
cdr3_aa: CASRLIWRDSNQPQHF

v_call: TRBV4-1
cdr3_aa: CASSQHQAGTSANEQYF

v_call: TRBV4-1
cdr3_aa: CASSQELGVQTEAFF

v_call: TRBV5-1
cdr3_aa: CASSSGDRLFYEQYF

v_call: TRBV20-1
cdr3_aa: CSARGDLDRGGNYGYTF

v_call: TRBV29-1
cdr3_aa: CSVEGWTGVMNTEAFF

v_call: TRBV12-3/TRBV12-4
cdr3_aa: CASSLWGGTDSYEQYF

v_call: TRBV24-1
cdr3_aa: CATSGQGGGSSYNEQFF

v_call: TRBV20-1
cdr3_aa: CSARVGLAFNEQFF

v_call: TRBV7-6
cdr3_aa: CASNTADRAAYEQYF

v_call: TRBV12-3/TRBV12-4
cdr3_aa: CASSQPLAGQETQYF

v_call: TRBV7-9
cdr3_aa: CASSQDSDANYGYTF

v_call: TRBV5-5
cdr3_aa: CASSLGQLGALHF

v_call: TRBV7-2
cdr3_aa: CASSLDHGSVDEQYF

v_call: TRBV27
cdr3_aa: CASSQRLTDTQYF

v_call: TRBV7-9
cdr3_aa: CASSRPGSLHEQYF

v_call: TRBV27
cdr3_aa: CASSWLGGRSSYNEQFF

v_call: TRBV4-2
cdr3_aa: CASSQDPAWTDTQYF

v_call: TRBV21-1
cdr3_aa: CASSKGKIYYEQYF

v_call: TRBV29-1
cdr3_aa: CSVGTGRTDTQYF

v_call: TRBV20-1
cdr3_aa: CSARSLAGGRVNEQFF

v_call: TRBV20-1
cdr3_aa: CSAGRGLGKGETQYF

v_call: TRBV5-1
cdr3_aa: CASSFILGGDRNEQFF

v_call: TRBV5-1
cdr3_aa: CASSVGPGQFNEQFF

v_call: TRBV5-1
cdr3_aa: CASSPSGRASNEQFF

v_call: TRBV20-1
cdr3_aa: CSAPGHAETQYF

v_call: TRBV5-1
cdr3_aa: CASSLDRAGTDTQYF

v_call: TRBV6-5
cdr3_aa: CASSYRQKHSGRGTQYF

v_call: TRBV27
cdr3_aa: CASSSTGTSGSDEQYF

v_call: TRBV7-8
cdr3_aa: CASSRGAGVGNEQFF

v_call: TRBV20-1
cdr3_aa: CSATKRGESRETQYF

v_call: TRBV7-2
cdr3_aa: CASSPSGRVVTF

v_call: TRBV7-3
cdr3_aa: CASSYQAGRTDTQYF

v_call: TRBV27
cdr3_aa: CASSLRLSHGWYF

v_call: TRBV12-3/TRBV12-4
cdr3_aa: CASSFRVTETQFF